The source of this T cell receptor beta chain is a study of T cells in Graves' hyperthyroidism and ophthalmopathy. Ten or more counts support this clonotype. Its antigen is not known. Uncontrolled infections, other autoimmune diseases, pregnancy or lactation led to exclusion of patients. Fresh 10 ml peripheral blood yielded PBMCs. Overall study findings and caveats: Through a model of 13 V-J features, ophthalmopathy was separated from stable hyperthyroidism.

What was amplified from RNA transcripts were TCR beta CDR3 regions. Primed by the HTBI set, a first-round RT-PCR was run on the TCR CDR3. TCRdb reprocessed the multiplex PCR reads via MiXCR and lists one record per CDR3 protein. The sample shows hundreds of thousands of distinct CDR3 sequences, 16% of them seen only once. With 2 bases removed from V and 1 base from J, the gap between germline ends came to 10 bases. Germline V CDR1 and CDR2: SGHRS, YFSETQ. This CDR3 has 15 residues. The sequenced sample consisted of blood. V usage is TRBV5-1 and J usage is TRBJ2-1; no clear D. This TCR was recovered from a woman younger than 35 with Graves' ophthalmopathy. This CDR3 is CASSLEGSSYNEQFF. DNA for the CDR3: TGCGCCAGCAGCTTAGAAGGGTCATCCTACAATGAGCAGTTCTTC. Full variable domain (rest looked up from reference TRBV5-1 and TRBJ2-1): KAGVTQTPRYLIKTRGQQVTLSCSPISGHRSVSWYQQTPGQGLQFLFEYFSETQRNKGNFPGRFSGRQFSNSRSEMNVSTLELGDSALYLCASSLEGSSYNEQFFGPGTRLTVL.